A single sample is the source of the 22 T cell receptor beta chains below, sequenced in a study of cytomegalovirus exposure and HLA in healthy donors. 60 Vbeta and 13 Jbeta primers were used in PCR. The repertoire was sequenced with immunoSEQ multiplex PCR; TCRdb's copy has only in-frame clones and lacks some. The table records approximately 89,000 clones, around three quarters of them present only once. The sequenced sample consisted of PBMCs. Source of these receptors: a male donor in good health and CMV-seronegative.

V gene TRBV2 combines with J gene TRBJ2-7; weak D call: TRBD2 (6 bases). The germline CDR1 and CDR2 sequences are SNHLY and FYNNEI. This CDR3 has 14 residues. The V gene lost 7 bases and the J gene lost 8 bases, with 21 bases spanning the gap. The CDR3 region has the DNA TGTGCCAGCATCACGGGGGTACAATCTACGAAGCAGTACTTC. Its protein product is CASITGVQSTKQYF.

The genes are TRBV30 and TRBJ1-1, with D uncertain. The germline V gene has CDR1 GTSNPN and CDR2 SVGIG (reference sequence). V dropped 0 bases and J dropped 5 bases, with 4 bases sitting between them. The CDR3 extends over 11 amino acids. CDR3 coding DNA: TGTGCCTGGAGTGTAACTACTGAAGCTTTCTTT. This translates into CAWSVTTEAFF.

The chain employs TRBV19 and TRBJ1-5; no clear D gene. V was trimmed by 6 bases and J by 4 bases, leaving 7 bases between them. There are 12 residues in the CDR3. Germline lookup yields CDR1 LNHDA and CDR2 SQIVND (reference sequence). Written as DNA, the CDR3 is TGTGCCAGTAGAGACGGGAATCAGCCCCAGCATTTT. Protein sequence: CASRDGNQPQHF.

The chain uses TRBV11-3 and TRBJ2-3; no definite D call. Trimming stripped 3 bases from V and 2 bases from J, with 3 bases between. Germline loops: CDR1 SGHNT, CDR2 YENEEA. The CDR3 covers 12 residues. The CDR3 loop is CASSFYTDTQYF. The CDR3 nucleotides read TGTGCCAGCAGCTTTTACACAGATACGCAGTATTTT.

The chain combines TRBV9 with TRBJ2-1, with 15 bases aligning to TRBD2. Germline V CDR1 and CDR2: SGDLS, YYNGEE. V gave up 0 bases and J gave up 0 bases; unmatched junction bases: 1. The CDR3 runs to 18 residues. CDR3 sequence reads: CASSVGTSGRASYNEQFF. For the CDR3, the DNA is TGTGCCAGCAGCGTAGGGACTAGCGGGAGGGCCTCCTACAATGAGCAGTTCTTC. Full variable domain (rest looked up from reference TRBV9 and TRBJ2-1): DSGVTQTPKHLITATGQRVTLRCSPRSGDLSVYWYQQSLDQGLQFLIQYYNGEERAKGNILERFSAQQFPDLHSELNLSSLELGDSALYFCASSVGTSGRASYNEQFFGPGTRLTVL.

As DNA, the CDR3 is TGTGCCAGTAGTATAGTGGGGGGGGCCAAAAACATTCAGTACTTC. Translated: CASSIVGGAKNIQYF. The chain recombines TRBV19 with TRBJ2-4; 7 bases are a match to TRBD2. The V gene end was trimmed by 1 base and the J gene end by 1 base; junction bases not matched to a gene: 1. Germline V gene data show CDR1 as LNHDA and CDR2 as SQIVND (reference sequence). The CDR3 length is 15 residues.

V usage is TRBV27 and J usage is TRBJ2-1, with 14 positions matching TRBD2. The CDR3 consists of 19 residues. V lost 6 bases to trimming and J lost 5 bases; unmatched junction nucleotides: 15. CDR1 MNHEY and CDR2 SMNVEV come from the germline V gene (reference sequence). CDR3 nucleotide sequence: TGTGCCAGCAGCTTTATCGGGACTAGCGGGGGCCCTAGCCACAATGAGCAGTTCTTC. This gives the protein CASSFIGTSGGPSHNEQFF.

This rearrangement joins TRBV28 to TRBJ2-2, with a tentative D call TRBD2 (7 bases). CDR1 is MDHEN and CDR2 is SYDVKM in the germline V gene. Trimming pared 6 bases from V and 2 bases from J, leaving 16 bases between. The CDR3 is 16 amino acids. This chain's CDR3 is CASRGEGTLNTGELFF. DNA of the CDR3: TGTGCCAGCAGGGGGGAGGGGACACTCAACACCGGGGAGCTGTTTTTT.

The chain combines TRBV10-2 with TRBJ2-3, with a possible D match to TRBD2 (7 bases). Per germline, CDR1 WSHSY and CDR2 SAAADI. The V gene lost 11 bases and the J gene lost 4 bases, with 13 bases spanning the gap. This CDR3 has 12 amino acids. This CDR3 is CAGGGVADTQYF. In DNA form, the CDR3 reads TGCGCCGGAGGGGGGGTGGCAGATACGCAGTATTTT.

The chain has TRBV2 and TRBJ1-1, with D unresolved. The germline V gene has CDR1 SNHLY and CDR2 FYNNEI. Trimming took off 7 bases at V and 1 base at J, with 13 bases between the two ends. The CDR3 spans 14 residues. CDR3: CASTEGASNTEAFF. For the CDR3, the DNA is TGTGCCAGCACCGAGGGCGCATCGAACACTGAAGCTTTCTTT.

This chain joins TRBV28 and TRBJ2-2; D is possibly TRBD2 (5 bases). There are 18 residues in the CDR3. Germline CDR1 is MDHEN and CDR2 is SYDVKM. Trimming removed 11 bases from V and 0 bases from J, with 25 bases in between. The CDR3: CACSTPRHLGANTGELFF. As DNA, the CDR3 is TGTGCCTGTTCCACGCCGAGACACCTCGGGGCGAACACCGGGGAGCTGTTTTTT.

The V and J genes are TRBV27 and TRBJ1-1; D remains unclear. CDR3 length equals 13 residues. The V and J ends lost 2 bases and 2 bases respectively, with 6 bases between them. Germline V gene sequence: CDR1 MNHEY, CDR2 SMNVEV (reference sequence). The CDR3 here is CASSLNFNTEAFF. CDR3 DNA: TGTGCCAGCAGTTTAAACTTTAACACTGAAGCTTTCTTT.

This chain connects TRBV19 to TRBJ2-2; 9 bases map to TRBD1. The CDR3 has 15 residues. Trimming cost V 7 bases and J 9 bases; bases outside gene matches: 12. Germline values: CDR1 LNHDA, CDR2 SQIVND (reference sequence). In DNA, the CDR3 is TGTGCCAGTAAAGAGAGGGACAGGGTATTCCGGGAGCTGTTTTTT. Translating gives CASKERDRVFRELFF.

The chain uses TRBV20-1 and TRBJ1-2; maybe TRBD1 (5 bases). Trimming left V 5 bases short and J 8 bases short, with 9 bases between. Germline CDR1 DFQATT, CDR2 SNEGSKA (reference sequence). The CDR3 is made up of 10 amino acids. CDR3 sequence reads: CSAGRGGYTF. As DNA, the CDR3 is TGCAGTGCTGGACGGGGGGGCTACACCTTC.

The CDR3 region is CASSEGTGLSYEQYF. The CDR3 nucleotides read TGTGCCAGCAGCGAGGGGACAGGCCTCTCCTACGAGCAGTACTTC. The V gene is TRBV9, the J gene TRBJ2-7, with 8 bases lining up with TRBD1. With V trimmed by 3 bases and J by 0 bases, 5 bases remained unmatched. This CDR3 is built from 15 residues. CDR1 is SGDLS and CDR2 is YYNGEE in the germline V gene.

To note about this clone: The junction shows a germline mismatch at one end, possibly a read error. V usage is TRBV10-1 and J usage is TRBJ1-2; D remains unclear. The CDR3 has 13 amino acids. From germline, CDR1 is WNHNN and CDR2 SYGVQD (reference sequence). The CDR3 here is CASSARLEGDRYF. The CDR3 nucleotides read TGCGCCAGCAGTGCTCGGCTGGAGGGCGACCGTTACTTC.

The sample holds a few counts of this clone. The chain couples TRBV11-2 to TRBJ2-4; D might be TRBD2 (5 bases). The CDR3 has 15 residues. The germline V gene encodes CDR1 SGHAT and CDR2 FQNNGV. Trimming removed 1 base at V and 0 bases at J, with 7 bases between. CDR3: CASSLADLAKNIQYF. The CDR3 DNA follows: TGTGCCAGCAGCTTAGCGGACTTAGCCAAAAACATTCAGTACTTC.

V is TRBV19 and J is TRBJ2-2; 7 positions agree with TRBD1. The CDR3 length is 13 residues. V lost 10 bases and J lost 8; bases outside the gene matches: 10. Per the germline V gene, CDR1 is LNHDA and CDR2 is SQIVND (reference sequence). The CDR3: CATETGAGGELFF. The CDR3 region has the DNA TGTGCCACAGAAACAGGGGCCGGGGGGGAGCTGTTTTTT.

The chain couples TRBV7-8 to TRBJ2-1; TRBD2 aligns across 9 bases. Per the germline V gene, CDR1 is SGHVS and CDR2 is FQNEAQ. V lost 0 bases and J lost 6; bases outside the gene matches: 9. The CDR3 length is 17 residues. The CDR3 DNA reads TGTGCCAGCAGCTTAGCGGGGGCGGGGGGGCCTGGCAATGAGCAGTTCTTC. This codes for CASSLAGAGGPGNEQFF.

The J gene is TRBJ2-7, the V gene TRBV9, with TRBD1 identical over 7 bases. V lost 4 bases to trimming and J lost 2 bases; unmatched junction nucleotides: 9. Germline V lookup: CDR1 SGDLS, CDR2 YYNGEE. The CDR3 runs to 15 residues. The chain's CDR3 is CASSFRDSLTYEQYF. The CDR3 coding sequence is TGTGCCAGCAGCTTCCGGGACAGTCTAACCTACGAGCAGTACTTC.

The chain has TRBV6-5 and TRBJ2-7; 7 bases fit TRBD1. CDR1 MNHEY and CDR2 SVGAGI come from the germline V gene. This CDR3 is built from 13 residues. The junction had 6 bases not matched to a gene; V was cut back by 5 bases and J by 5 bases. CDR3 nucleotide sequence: TGTGCCAGCAGTACGGGACAGCCGGACGAGCAGTACTTC. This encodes CASSTGQPDEQYF.

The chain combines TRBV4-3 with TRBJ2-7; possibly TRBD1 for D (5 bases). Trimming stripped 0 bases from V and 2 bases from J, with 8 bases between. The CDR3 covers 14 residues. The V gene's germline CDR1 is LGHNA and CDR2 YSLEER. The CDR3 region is CASSQDRGTYEQYF. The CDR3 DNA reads TGCGCCAGCAGCCAAGATAGGGGTACCTACGAGCAGTACTTC.